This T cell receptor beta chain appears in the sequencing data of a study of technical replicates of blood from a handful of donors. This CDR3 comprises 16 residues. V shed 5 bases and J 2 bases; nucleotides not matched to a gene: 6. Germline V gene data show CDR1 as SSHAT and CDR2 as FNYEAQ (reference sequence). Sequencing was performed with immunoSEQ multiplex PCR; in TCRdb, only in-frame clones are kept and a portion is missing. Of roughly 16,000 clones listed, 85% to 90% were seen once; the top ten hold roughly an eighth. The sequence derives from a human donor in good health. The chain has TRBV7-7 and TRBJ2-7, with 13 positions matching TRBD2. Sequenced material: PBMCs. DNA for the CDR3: TGTGCCAGCAGCCAGGGACTAGCGGGAAAGACCTACGAGCAGTACTTC. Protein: CASSQGLAGKTYEQYF.